This TCR beta chain was recovered during a study of T cells in Graves' hyperthyroidism and ophthalmopathy. At the level of the study: Peripheral blood samples were taken at initial diagnosis, prior to any treatment. The study, taken as a whole, reports: The majority of expanded thyroid clonotypes above 0.001 also appeared in blood. A model using 13 V-J features told ophthalmopathy apart from stable hyperthyroidism.

The CDR3 runs 14 residues. CDR1 is LGHDT, CDR2 YNNKEL, per germline (reference sequence). Trimming cost V 1 base and J 2 bases, with 8 bases left between them. On this clonotype itself: Antigen specificity is unknown.

Amplification yielded TCR beta CDR3 regions, with RNA transcripts as the source. The TCR CDR3 was amplified in a first-round RT-PCR using the HTBI primer set. TCRdb ran MiXCR on the multiplex PCR reads and lists one entry per CDR3 protein. This table holds about 290,000 distinct CDR3 sequences, roughly 15% found once. Calling Graves' hyperthyroidism stable meant ophthalmopathy did not progress within 18 months. This TCR came from a man younger than 40 with Graves' hyperthyroidism. The specimen was blood. This chain links TRBV3-1 with TRBJ2-5; no definite D call. The CDR3 loop reads CASSQVATQETQYF. The CDR3 region has the DNA TGTGCCAGCAGCCAAGTGGCTACACAAGAGACCCAGTACTTC.